These 8 T cell receptor beta chains originate from one sample sequenced in a study of human T cells and chemical hapten exposure. Described time point: patch test 1, 2 weeks after DPC sensitization. Documented treatment: therapeutic diphenylcyclopropenone sensitization with weekly scalp DPC. MiXCR, run by TCRdb on the RACE reads, gives a single entry per CDR3 protein. The sample lists some 120,000 distinct CDR3 sequences, around 10% occurring once. The sample in question was whole blood, obtained in connection with sensitization to the hapten diphenylcyclopropenone (DPC). Receptors originate from a woman aged 50 to 60 with alopecia areata. Some clones in this sample may be carry-over from other donors' samples.

This clonotype was observed at least ten times. This sequence joins TRBV5-1 and TRBJ2-1; 7 nucleotides agree with TRBD1. V gave up 0 bases and J gave up 11 bases; unmatched junction bases: 8. CDR1 and CDR2 from the germline V gene are SGHRS and YFSETQ. The CDR3 spans 14 residues. As DNA, the CDR3 is TGCGCCAGCAGCTTGGCCCGGACAGGAGATAAGCAGTTCTTC. It specifies CASSLARTGDKQFF.

This clonotype has more than one count but fewer than ten. The chain carries TRBV7-2 and TRBJ2-3; D is unresolved. Germline values: CDR1 SGHTA, CDR2 FQGNSA. The germline V and J ends were trimmed by 0 bases and 3 bases, with 7 bases remaining between them. The CDR3 is 14 amino acids. The CDR3 DNA follows: TGTGCCAGCAGCTTAGCAGTTGCGACAGATACGCAGTATTTT. Translation gives CASSLAVATDTQYF.

This clonotype was detected many times. This sequence joins TRBV5-1 and TRBJ1-5; the D is unclear. CDR1 SGHRS and CDR2 YFSETQ come from the germline V gene. CDR3 size: 16 residues. V lost 0 bases, J lost 1 base, and 11 bases lay in between. The CDR3 sequence is CASSLGPEGSNQPQHF. The CDR3 nucleotides read TGCGCCAGCAGCTTGGGGCCGGAGGGAAGCAATCAGCCCCAGCATTTT.

In this sample, this clonotype turned up many times. V is TRBV10-2 and J is TRBJ1-1; 8 nucleotides line up with TRBD1. This CDR3 has 13 amino acids. With V trimmed by 6 bases and J by 4 bases, 4 bases remained unmatched. Germline CDR1 reads WSHSY; CDR2 reads SAAADI. DNA of the CDR3: TGCGCCAGCAGAGGTACAGGGGGCACTGAAGCTTTCTTT. Translating gives CASRGTGGTEAFF.

The rearrangement joins TRBV5-1 to TRBJ2-7; tentative D call: TRBD2 (5 bases). Trimming cost V 1 base and J 6 bases, with 17 bases left between them. Germline lookup yields CDR1 SGHRS and CDR2 YFSETQ. The CDR3 sequence is 15 residues long. In DNA, the CDR3 is TGCGCCAGCAGCTTGAAATCGGGGTCGTACTCCGAGCAGTACTTC. Residues: CASSLKSGSYSEQYF.

The V call is TRBV29-1, the J call TRBJ1-5; tentative D call: TRBD1 (5 bases). Trimming shortened V by 4 bases and J by 5 bases, and 12 bases separated the two germline ends. Germline CDR1 is SQVTM and CDR2 is ANQGSEA. The CDR3 has 13 residues. CDR3 sequence: CSVGVRGDQPQHF. CDR3 bases: TGCAGCGTTGGGGTTCGGGGGGATCAGCCCCAGCATTTT. Filled out from reference TRBV29-1 and TRBJ1-5, the complete variable domain reads SAVISQKPSRDICQRGTSLTIQCQVDSQVTMMFWYRQQPGQSLTLIATANQGSEATYESGFVIDKFPISRPNLTFSTLTVSNMSPEDSSIYLCSVGVRGDQPQHFGDGTRLSIL.

This clonotype was seen many times. The rearrangement uses TRBV7-9 and TRBJ2-3; 11 bases are shared with TRBD2. This CDR3 comprises 16 residues. The germline V gene has CDR1 SEHNR and CDR2 FQNEAQ (reference sequence). With 5 bases clipped from V and 2 bases from J, the junction kept 6 bases outside the gene matches. In nucleotides, the CDR3 is TGTGCCAGCAGCCCGGGGACTAGCGGTTTCACAGATACGCAGTATTTT. Translated: CASSPGTSGFTDTQYF.

The gene calls are TRBV5-1 and TRBJ1-3; D not certain. Germline assignment: CDR1 SGHRS and CDR2 YFSETQ. V dropped 3 bases and J dropped 1 base, with 14 bases sitting between them. There are 16 residues in the CDR3. The CDR3 is CASSSYGPGSGNTIYF. CDR3 nucleotides: TGCGCCAGCAGCTCCTACGGACCTGGATCTGGAAACACCATATATTTT.